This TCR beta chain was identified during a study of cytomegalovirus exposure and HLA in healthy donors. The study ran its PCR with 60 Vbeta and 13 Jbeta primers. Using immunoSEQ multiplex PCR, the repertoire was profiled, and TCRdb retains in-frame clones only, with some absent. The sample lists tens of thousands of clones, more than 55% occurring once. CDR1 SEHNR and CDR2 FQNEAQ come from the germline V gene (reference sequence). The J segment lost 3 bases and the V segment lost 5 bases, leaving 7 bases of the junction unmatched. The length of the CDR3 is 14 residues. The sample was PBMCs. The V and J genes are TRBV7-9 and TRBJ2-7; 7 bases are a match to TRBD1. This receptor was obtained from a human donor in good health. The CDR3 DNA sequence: TGTGCCAGCAGCCGGATCCGGGACAGCTACGAGCAGTACTTC. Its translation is CASSRIRDSYEQYF.